Listed below are T cell receptor beta chains from one sample, sequenced in a study of early T cells in non-severe SARS-CoV-2 infection. TCRdb ran MiXCR on the 5' RACE reads and lists one entry per CDR3 protein. The sample records some 22,000 distinct CDR3 sequences, approximately 4.5% being singletons. The source material was whole blood. Receptors originate from an adult who was a healthcare worker with PCR-confirmed SARS-CoV-2 infection or an uninfected control (not recorded which). CDR3s include the opening cysteine and the closing phenylalanine or tryptophan. A D gene is named only where the DNA matches it firmly. Only some rows state a clone size, as once, few, many or a class for expanded clones.

size	V	J	D	CDR3	DNA
many	TRBV28	TRBJ2-3	NA	CASSILQLSTDTQYF	TGTGCCAGCTCAATTCTCCAGCTTAGCACAGATACGCAGTATTTT
few	TRBV19	TRBJ2-6	NA	CASNLIGSGANVLTF	TGTGCCAGTAACCTGATTGGGTCTGGGGCCAACGTCCTGACTTTC
many	TRBV4-1	TRBJ2-5	NA	CASSPGLRETQYF	TGCGCCAGCAGCCCAGGGTTGCGCGAGACCCAGTACTTC
many	TRBV20-1	TRBJ1-1	TRBD1	CSARNVTGGPEAFF	TGCAGTGCTAGGAACGTCACAGGGGGGCCAGAAGCTTTCTTT
many	TRBV18	TRBJ2-1	NA	CASSPGTGIDEQFF	TGTGCCAGCTCACCCGGGACCGGGATAGATGAGCAGTTCTTC
many	TRBV2	TRBJ2-5	NA	CASVPVQETQYF	TGTGCCAGCGTCCCTGTACAAGAGACCCAGTACTTC
NA	TRBV18	TRBJ2-5	NA	CASSGSEQETQYF	TGTGCCAGCTCAGGTAGTGAACAAGAGACCCAGTACTTC
few	TRBV7-9	TRBJ2-7	NA	CASSDYEQYF	TGTGCCAGCAGCGACTACGAGCAGTACTTC
many	TRBV6-2/TRBV6-3	TRBJ1-2	NA	CASSPRSFWYGYTF	TGTGCCAGCAGCCCCCGGAGTTTCTGGTATGGCTACACCTTC
NA	TRBV5-1	TRBJ2-2	TRBD1	CASSSGQGTGELFF	TGCGCCAGCAGCTCCGGACAGGGCACCGGGGAGCTGTTTTTT
many	TRBV5-6	TRBJ2-3	NA	CASSWEGTQYF	TGTGCCAGCAGCTGGGAAGGGACGCAGTATTTT
many	TRBV7-3	TRBJ1-5	NA	CASSLTSNQPQHF	TGTGCCAGCAGCCTTACAAGCAATCAGCCCCAGCATTTT
few	TRBV29-1	TRBJ2-3	TRBD2	CSVEGTSGATDTQYF	TGCAGCGTTGAAGGGACTAGCGGTGCCACAGATACGCAGTATTTT
many	TRBV4-3	TRBJ1-6	NA	CASSQDRVGKPLHF	TGCGCCAGCAGCCAAGACAGGGTCGGAAAACCCCTCCACTTT
many	TRBV14	TRBJ1-1	TRBD1	CASSQLSGGGTEAFF	TGTGCCAGCAGCCAATTGTCAGGGGGAGGCACTGAAGCTTTCTTT
medium-sized	TRBV10-3	TRBJ2-7	NA	CASDDGSYEQYF	TGTGCCTCGGATGACGGTTCCTACGAGCAGTACTTC
many	TRBV6-5	TRBJ1-5	NA	CASSYAWAGNQPQHF	TGTGCCAGCAGTTACGCTTGGGCGGGCAATCAGCCCCAGCATTTT
many	TRBV28	TRBJ1-6	TRBD1	CASSGPFGTEHNSPLHF	TGTGCCAGCAGTGGGCCTTTCGGGACAGAGCATAATTCACCCCTCCACTTT
few	TRBV5-1	TRBJ1-2	NA	CASSLVTGALYGYTF	TGCGCCAGCAGCTTGGTTACGGGGGCCTTGTATGGCTACACCTTC
many	TRBV20-1	TRBJ2-7	NA	CSAQGPSDEQYF	TGCAGTGCCCAGGGTCCCAGCGACGAGCAGTACTTC
many	TRBV20-1	TRBJ2-5	TRBD2	CSATLAGGQETQYF	TGCAGTGCCACACTAGCGGGGGGACAAGAGACCCAGTACTTC
many	TRBV7-2	TRBJ1-2	NA	CASSLKSIVLANYGYTF	TGTGCCAGCAGCTTAAAATCTATTGTTCTAGCTAACTATGGCTACACCTTC
many	TRBV2	TRBJ2-1	TRBD2	CAKWTSANEQFF	TGTGCCAAATGGACTAGCGCCAATGAGCAGTTCTTC
many	TRBV29-1	TRBJ1-2	NA	CSVVGPEGYTF	TGCAGCGTTGTGGGACCAGAGGGCTACACCTTC
NA	TRBV15	TRBJ1-2	NA	CATSHGTTSYGYTF	TGTGCCACCAGCCATGGGACCACATCCTACGGCTACACCTTC
few	TRBV11-3	TRBJ2-2	NA	CASSELPGRGGELFF	TGTGCCAGCAGCGAGTTGCCGGGGAGAGGCGGGGAGCTGTTTTTT
NA	TRBV4-1	TRBJ2-3	TRBD1	CASSQDVTGVWTDTQYF	TGCGCCAGCAGCCAAGATGTGACAGGGGTATGGACAGATACGCAGTATTTT
many	TRBV7-3	TRBJ2-2	TRBD1	CASSANRGITGELFF	TGTGCCAGCAGCGCAAACAGGGGGATTACCGGGGAGCTGTTTTTT
few	TRBV6-2/TRBV6-3	TRBJ2-6	NA	CARPVRRGPGPGANVLTF	TGTGCCAGACCCGTCCGTCGGGGGCCAGGGCCAGGGGCCAACGTCCTGACTTTC
few	TRBV20-1	TRBJ1-5	NA	CSASRPPSQPQHF	TGCAGTGCTAGTAGGCCTCCTTCCCAGCCCCAGCATTTT
NA	TRBV24-1	TRBJ2-1	NA	CATSNGNSYNEQFF	TGTGCCACCAGTAACGGGAACTCCTACAATGAGCAGTTCTTC
many	TRBV2	TRBJ1-3	TRBD1	CASSRDRGYTIYF	TGTGCCAGCAGTCGGGACAGAGGATACACCATATATTTT
NA	TRBV13	TRBJ2-1	NA	CASSPPNHYNEQFF	TGTGCCAGCAGCCCTCCGAACCATTACAATGAGCAGTTCTTC
NA	TRBV9	TRBJ2-7	NA	CASSVEGGLHEQYF	TGTGCCAGCAGCGTAGAGGGGGGGCTCCACGAGCAGTACTTC
many	TRBV20-1	TRBJ1-1	NA	CSAKIAFMNTEAFF	TGCAGTGCCAAAATCGCATTCATGAACACTGAAGCTTTCTTT
many	TRBV28	TRBJ1-5	NA	CASSHLGFRGAKSNQPQHF	TGTGCCAGCAGTCACCTGGGGTTCCGGGGGGCGAAGAGCAATCAGCCCCAGCATTTT